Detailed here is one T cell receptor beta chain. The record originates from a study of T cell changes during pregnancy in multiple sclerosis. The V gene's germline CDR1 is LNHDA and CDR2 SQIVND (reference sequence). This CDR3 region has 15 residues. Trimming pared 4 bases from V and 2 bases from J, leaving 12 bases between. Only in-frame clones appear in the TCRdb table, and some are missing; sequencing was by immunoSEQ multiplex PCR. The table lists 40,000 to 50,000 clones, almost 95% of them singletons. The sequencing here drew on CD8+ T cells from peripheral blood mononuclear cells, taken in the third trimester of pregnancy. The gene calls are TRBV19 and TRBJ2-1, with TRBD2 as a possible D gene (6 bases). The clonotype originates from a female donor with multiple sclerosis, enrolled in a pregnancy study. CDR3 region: CASSKDGSAYNEQFF. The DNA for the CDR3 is TGTGCCAGTAGTAAGGACGGGAGCGCCTACAATGAGCAGTTCTTC.